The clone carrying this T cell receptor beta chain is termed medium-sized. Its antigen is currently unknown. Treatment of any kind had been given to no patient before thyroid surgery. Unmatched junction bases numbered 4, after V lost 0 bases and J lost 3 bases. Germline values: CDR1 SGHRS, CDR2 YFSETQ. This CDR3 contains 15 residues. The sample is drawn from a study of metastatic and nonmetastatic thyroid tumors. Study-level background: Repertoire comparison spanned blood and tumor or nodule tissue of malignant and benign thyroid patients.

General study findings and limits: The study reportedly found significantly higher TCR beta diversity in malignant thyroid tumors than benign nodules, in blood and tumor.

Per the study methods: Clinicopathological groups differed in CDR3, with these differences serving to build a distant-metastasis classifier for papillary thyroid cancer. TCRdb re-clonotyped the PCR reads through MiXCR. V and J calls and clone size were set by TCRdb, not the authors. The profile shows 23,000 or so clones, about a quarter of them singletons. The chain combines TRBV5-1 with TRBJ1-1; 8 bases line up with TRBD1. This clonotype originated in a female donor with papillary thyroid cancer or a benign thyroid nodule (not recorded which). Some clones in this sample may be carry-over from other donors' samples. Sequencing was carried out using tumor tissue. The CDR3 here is CASSLETGGYTEAFF. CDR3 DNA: TGCGCCAGCAGCTTGGAAACAGGGGGATACACTGAAGCTTTCTTT. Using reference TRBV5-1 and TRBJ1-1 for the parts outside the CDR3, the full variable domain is KAGVTQTPRYLIKTRGQQVTLSCSPISGHRSVSWYQQTPGQGLQFLFEYFSETQRNKGNFPGRFSGRQFSNSRSEMNVSTLELGDSALYLCASSLETGGYTEAFFGQGTRLTVV.